This T cell receptor (beta chain) was captured in a study of T-cell reconstitution after alpha-beta-depleted transplantation in children (dated by TCRdb to the mid-2010s). In terms of the full investigation: Using TCR repertoire profiling, the study quantitatively followed how T-cell immune reconstitution unfolded in children after TCRalphabeta/CD19-depleted allogeneic hematopoietic cell transplantation.

The meaning of the sample's treatment or condition label: allogeneic hematopoietic cell transplantation with graft depleted of TCRalphabeta T cells and CD19 B cells. TCRalphabeta/CD19-depleted allogeneic hematopoietic cell grafts were given to the transplant recipients, all of whom were children. Study-wide findings and limitations: Over the following months the frequencies of hyperexpanded clones went down, and after one year T-cell counts and TCRbeta diversity were mostly credited to newly produced T cells. About two months after transplant, the apparently early recovery of alphabetaT-cell counts reportedly depended on just several hundred clones that had expanded rapidly and came from non-depleted graft cells. In some patients, the high TCRbeta diversity seen at day 60 was put down to recipient T cells and intrathymic progenitors that had survived conditioning.

Library prep was done by PCR. The data were produced on an Illumina HiSeq 2500. TCR libraries were prepared with molecular barcoding, using unique molecular identifiers to normalize TCRbeta repertoire quantification. Clones were called with MiXCR by TCRdb after fastp trimmed the public reads at Q25, and only in-frame beta chains were retained. Identical CDR3 proteins give one entry, which carries the most common genes and DNA. This sample lists 200,000 to 300,000 distinct CDR3 sequences; under 30% were detected once. Jointly, the top ten make up around 2.5% of the sample. In the germline V gene (reference sequence), CDR1 corresponds to DFQATT and CDR2 to SNEGSKA. The CDR3 covers 16 residues, taking in both the cysteine and the phenylalanine. Only the CDR3 part of the read is kept: 48 bases, read in frame from the first base. For this clonotype: Its antigen is unknown. The junction shows a germline mismatch at one end, possibly a read error.

The chain employs TRBV20-1 and TRBJ2-1; 10 middle bases align to TRBD2. The TCR sequence derives from a girl aged 2 to 10 with Fanconi anemia, due to receive a stem cell transplant. The material was PBMCs, obtained before TCRalphabeta/CD19-depleted stem cell transplant. For the CDR3, the sequence is CCAKPLAGVLYNEQFF. The nucleotides read TGCTGTGCTAAACCCCTAGCGGGAGTCTTATACAATGAGCAGTTCTTC.